The TCR beta chain under discussion was sequenced for a study of CD8 T cells in ankylosing spondylitis. General study results and limits: Roughly 8 highly homologous variants made up a TCR beta motif that seemed to typify ankylosing spondylitis blood. Within matched ankylosing spondylitis synovial fluid, disease-linked clones were reportedly significantly enriched.

TCRdb re-derived calls from the 5' RACE reads in MiXCR, one entry per CDR3 protein. The sample lists hundreds of thousands of distinct CDR3 sequences, about 11% occurring once. Germline CDR1 SGHTA, CDR2 FQGTGA. Trimming took 1 base from V and 7 from J; bases not matched to a gene: 3. CDR3 length: 14 residues. Details on this clonotype: Its antigen is unidentified.

Input material: blood, either unsorted or a sorted T cell fraction (not recorded which). This receptor was taken from a male donor with ankylosing spondylitis. V gene TRBV7-3 combines with J gene TRBJ2-1; 8 nucleotides match TRBD2. CDR3 DNA sequence: TGTGCCAGCAGCTTAATTAGCGGGGCAAATGAGCAGTTCTTC. It is translated as CASSLISGANEQFF.